The clone carrying this T cell receptor beta chain was found many times. Its antigen is undetermined. The data were taken from a study of breast tumors, draining lymph nodes, adjacent tissues. Notes on the study in general: Tumor T cell lymph node origin was a supported hypothesis, not proven. Compared with lymph nodes, tumors were less diverse; compared with nontumor tissue, more. Luminal-like breast cancer showed significantly greater tumor-nontumor repertoire similarity than basal-like breast cancer did.

TCRdb re-derived calls from the multiplex PCR reads in MiXCR, one entry per CDR3 protein. The sample contains 60,000 to 75,000 distinct CDR3 sequences, 57% of which appear only once. The sequenced material came from breast tumor tissue. The clonotype comes from a female donor with breast cancer. Some clones in this sample may be carry-over from other donors' samples.

The CDR3 protein is CASSFEETQHF. The CDR3 nucleotides read TGTGCCAGCAGTTTCGAGGAGACCCAGCATTTT. The chain is built from TRBV12-3 or TRBV12-4 and TRBJ1-5, with D uncertain. The CDR3 has 11 residues. V was clipped by 3 bases and J by 11 bases, with 8 bases between them.